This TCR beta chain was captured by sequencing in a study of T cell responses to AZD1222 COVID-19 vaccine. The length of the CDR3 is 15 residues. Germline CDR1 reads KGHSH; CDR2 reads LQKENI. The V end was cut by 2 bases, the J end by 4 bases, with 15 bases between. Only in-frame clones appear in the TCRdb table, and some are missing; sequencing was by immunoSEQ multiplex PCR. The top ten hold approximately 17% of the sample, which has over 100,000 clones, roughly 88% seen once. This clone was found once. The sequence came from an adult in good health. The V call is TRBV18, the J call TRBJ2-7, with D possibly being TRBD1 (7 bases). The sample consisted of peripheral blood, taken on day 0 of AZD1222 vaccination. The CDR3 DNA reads TGTGCCAGCTCACCAAGACAGGGAGGTTTTTACGAGCAGTACTTC. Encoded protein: CASSPRQGGFYEQYF.